The subject of this entry is one T cell receptor beta chain. Its target is unknown. Genomic DNA provided the template from which TCR beta VDJ and CDR3 profiles were obtained. TCRdb ran MiXCR on the reads and lists one entry per CDR3 protein. The table lists roughly 180,000 distinct CDR3 sequences, 64% of them singletons, with just over 45% in the top ten. Germline lookup yields CDR1 SGHRS and CDR2 YFSETQ. V shed 3 bases, J shed 4 bases, and the junction held 5 bases outside the gene matches. The CDR3 has 14 residues. The record originates from a study of CD8+CD57+ T cells in acquired aplastic anemia. Looking at the study overall: Sorted CD4+ plus CD8+ cells gave DNA averaging roughly 3.2 ug.

Study-level findings and limits: CD8+ Simpson's diversity did not differ significantly between patients and controls. In common between the patients and the controls were some 28 CD8+ CDR3 sequences.

The chain is built from TRBV5-1 and TRBJ2-7; 9 bases line up with TRBD2. The sequence was collected from a human donor with severe aplastic anemia or a healthy control (not recorded which). Sequences were obtained from sorted CD4+, CD8+, or CD8+CD57+ T cells (not recorded which) from PBMCs. The CDR3 spells CASSSGTSSYEQYF. As DNA, the CDR3 is TGCGCCAGCAGCTCCGGGACTAGCAGTTACGAGCAGTACTTC. Variable domain in full (rest from reference TRBV5-1 and TRBJ2-7): KAGVTQTPRYLIKTRGQQVTLSCSPISGHRSVSWYQQTPGQGLQFLFEYFSETQRNKGNFPGRFSGRQFSNSRSEMNVSTLELGDSALYLCASSSGTSSYEQYFGPGTRLTVT.